Included here is one TCR beta chain sequence, with context. Its antigen is as yet unknown. Trimming removed 5 bases from V and 2 bases from J; junction bases left unmatched: 11. Looked up from germline, CDR1 is MGHDK and CDR2 is SYGVNS. The CDR3 is 16 amino acids. This sample was included in a study of cytomegalovirus exposure and HLA in healthy donors. Study-level findings and limits: Published work reported that the classifier diagnosed cytomegalovirus status with high specificity and sensitivity. Most TCRs appeared rarely, but some public TCRs recurred in many donors.

The PCR ran on 60 Vbeta and 13 Jbeta primers. Authors' analysis steps: Later, roughly 77 million unique TCR beta chains were counted in an analysis, and about 10 million of them were shared. TCRdb keeps only in-frame clones here, not all; method: immunoSEQ multiplex PCR. The V and J calls and the clone size are those of that table, but D and trimming were determined from the DNA. In the table there are 150,000 to 200,000 clones, more than 85% of which are singletons. The V call is TRBV25-1, the J call TRBJ2-5, with 7 bases fitting TRBD1. This receptor was taken from a girl less than two years old in good health and CMV-seronegative. What was sequenced was PBMCs. The CDR3 DNA reads as TGTGCCAGCAGTCCAATACCCTACAGGGGACAAGAGACCCAGTACTTC. It encodes CASSPIPYRGQETQYF. Together with reference TRBV25-1 and TRBJ2-5, the CDR3 gives the full variable domain: EADIYQTPRYLVIGTGKKITLECSQTMGHDKMYWYQQDPGMELHLIHYSYGVNSTEKGDLSSESTVSRIRTEHFPLTLESARPSHTSQYLCASSPIPYRGQETQYFGPGTRLLVL.